This T cell receptor beta chain was profiled in a study of T cell responses to AZD1222 COVID-19 vaccine. Using immunoSEQ multiplex PCR, the repertoire was profiled, and TCRdb retains in-frame clones only, with some absent. Here the sample spans 110,000 to 150,000 clones, 90% to 95% being singletons. Germline lookup yields CDR1 LGHNA and CDR2 YNFKEQ. Trimming removed 1 base at V and 11 bases at J, with 15 bases between. The CDR3 is 14 amino acids. The sample here was peripheral blood, taken after recovery from COVID-19. The chain is built from TRBV4-2 and TRBJ1-3; D gene unclear. This TCR was recovered from an adult who had recovered from COVID-19. CDR3 nucleotide sequence: TGTGCCAGCAGCCAAGTACTTGGGCCTTACGCCATATATTTT. Protein product: CASSQVLGPYAIYF.